This T cell receptor (beta chain) emerged from a study of a mutant IDH1 vaccine in newly diagnosed glioma. The wider study: Every participant had undergone radiotherapy, temozolomide, or both before, and most underwent both. Overall study results and limits: Whatever changes occurred in top peripheral T cell clonotypes seemed unrelated to pseudoprogression.

Sequencing used immunoSEQ multiplex PCR; TCRdb keeps in-frame clones, though not all of them. There are around 65,000 clones in the sample; less than 90% occur only once, and about 3.8% lies in the top ten. The CDR3 has 14 amino acids. V lost 0 bases, J lost 3 bases, and 10 bases lay in between. Germline V gives CDR1 SGDLS, CDR2 YYNGEE. A word on this clone: The antigen remains unidentified.

The time point: week 47, end of study. Doses comprised 300 ug of mutant IDH1 20-mer peptide each, plus topical imiquimod. Eight vaccinations reached patients in weeks 1, 3, 5, 7, 11, 15, 19 and 23. In every donor, the tumor was a new WHO grade 3 or 4 IDH1-mutant, ATRX-lost astrocytoma. The chain couples TRBV9 to TRBJ2-7; D is perhaps TRBD1 or TRBD2 (6 bases each). The material was PBMCs, obtained from a glioma patient whose treatment included an IDH1 peptide vaccine. The receptor comes from a man aged 25 to 40 with glioma. Here the CDR3 DNA reads TGTGCCAGCAGCGTAGGGGGGGCTTACTACGAGCAGTACTTC. It yields the protein CASSVGGAYYEQYF.